These 9 T cell receptor beta chains came from one sample sequenced in a study of cytomegalovirus exposure and HLA in healthy donors. PCR employed 60 Vbeta and 13 Jbeta primers. Profiled with immunoSEQ multiplex PCR; TCRdb holds only in-frame clones, not every one. The table lists 150,000 to 200,000 clones. The specimen was PBMCs. These receptors were collected from a woman younger than 30 in good health and CMV-seropositive.

The gene calls are TRBV6-5 and TRBJ2-2; D call uncertain. The CDR3 runs to 15 residues. V lost 4 bases and J 4 bases, leaving 13 bases between the germline ends. Germline lookup yields CDR1 MNHEY and CDR2 SVGAGI. The CDR3 nucleotides are TGTGCCAGCAGTTTTAGAGAACGAAGCACCGGGGAGCTGTTTTTT. It translates to CASSFRERSTGELFF.

The gene calls are TRBV7-9 and TRBJ2-3, with D hard to call. Germline V CDR1 and CDR2: SEHNR, FQNEAQ (reference sequence). CDR3 size: 13 residues. Between the trimmed V and J ends, which lost 2 bases and 8 bases, there was a span of 11 bases. DNA for the CDR3: TGTGCCAGCAGCTTAAACTCGCTAGGTACGCAGTATTTT. Its protein product is CASSLNSLGTQYF.

The chain combines TRBV29-1 with TRBJ1-1; tentative D call: TRBD1 (6 bases). The V and J ends lost 7 bases and 0 bases respectively, with 9 bases between them. Germline CDR1 and CDR2: SQVTM and ANQGSEA. This CDR3 region has 12 residues. The CDR3 region is CSDGQLNTEAFF. In DNA form, the CDR3 reads TGCAGCGATGGACAGTTGAACACTGAAGCTTTCTTT.

The rearrangement uses TRBV6-5 and TRBJ2-1; the match to TRBD2 covers 7 bases. The V and J ends lost 6 bases and 7 bases, in that order; junction bases with no gene match: 6. This CDR3 has 13 amino acids. Germline CDR1 reads MNHEY; CDR2 reads SVGAGI. Written as DNA, the CDR3 is TGTGCCAGCAGACCGCAGGGAGGGAATGAGCAGTTCTTC. Its translation: CASRPQGGNEQFF.

The chain is built from TRBV18 and TRBJ2-1, with TRBD2 matching over 9 bases. Germline V gene sequence: CDR1 KGHSH, CDR2 LQKENI. This CDR3 has 16 residues. V lost 4 bases to trimming and J lost 8 bases; unmatched junction nucleotides: 12. CDR3 protein: CASSQVLAGEAYEQFF. As DNA, the CDR3 is TGTGCCAGCTCACAGGTTTTAGCGGGAGAGGCTTATGAGCAGTTCTTC.

The chain has TRBV28 and TRBJ2-1; D possibly corresponds to TRBD2 (6 bases). CDR3 length: 14 amino acids. V was shortened by 6 bases and J by 2 bases, with 11 bases between the two germline ends. Germline V gene data show CDR1 as MDHEN and CDR2 as SYDVKM. Here the CDR3 reads CASSGTPPYNEQFF. CDR3 nucleotide sequence: TGTGCCAGCAGCGGGACTCCCCCCTACAATGAGCAGTTCTTC.

The rearrangement uses TRBV30 and TRBJ2-2, with D hard to call. The CDR3 is 13 amino acids. Trimming removed 0 bases at V and 5 bases at J, with 7 bases between. CDR1 GTSNPN and CDR2 SVGIG come from the germline V gene (reference sequence). CDR3 coding DNA: TGTGCCTGGAGTGTCTGGGCAACCGGGGAGCTGTTTTTT. It yields the protein CAWSVWATGELFF.

The chain recombines TRBV7-3 with TRBJ2-3; a weak D match, TRBD2 (5 bases). CDR1 and CDR2 from the germline V gene are SGHTA and FQGTGA. Trimming stripped 5 bases from V and 1 base from J, with 7 bases between. CDR3 length: 13 residues. CDR3 sequence (DNA): TGTGCCAGCAGCCCTAGCCGCACAGATACGCAGTATTTT. It encodes CASSPSRTDTQYF.

In DNA, the CDR3 is TGTGCCAGCAGTGAAGGGACCGCCGGGGCCGGGGAGCTGTTTTTT. It encodes CASSEGTAGAGELFF. The V and J genes are TRBV6-1 and TRBJ2-2; D is possibly TRBD2 (5 bases). Germline V gives CDR1 MNHNS, CDR2 SASEGT. With 1 base removed from V and 6 bases from J, the gap between germline ends came to 12 bases. This CDR3 spans 15 amino acids.